The rows below give T cell receptor beta chains drawn from one sample of a study of cytotoxic CD8 clonotypes in ibrutinib-treated CLL. Clones were read by immunoSEQ multiplex PCR, and TCRdb kept only the in-frame ones, dropping some. This table has some 19,000 clones, roughly 80% appearing once. The sequencing used PBMCs, collected before ibrutinib treatment. These receptors were collected from a human donor with chronic lymphocytic leukemia. Each CDR3 is given with its conserved first and last residue. D genes are given only for firm matches. Where a row states a size, it is once, few, many or the class of an expanded clone; other rows omit it.

>once|TRBJ2-2|.|TRBV9
TGTGCCAGCAGCGTGGGTACAGGAGAGAACACCGGGGAGCTGTTTTTT
CASSVGTGENTGELFF
>.|TRBJ1-3|TRBD1|TRBV6-6
TGTGCCAGCAGCCTCACCGGGACAGGGGCTGGAAACACCATATATTTT
CASSLTGTGAGNTIYF
>.|TRBJ2-7|.|TRBV4-2
TGTGCCAGCAGCTTGGGTTGGCAAGGGCCCTACGAGCAGTACTTC
CASSLGWQGPYEQYF
>.|TRBJ2-5|.|TRBV19
TGTGCCAGTAGTATCTCCCGCCGGGGGGCAAGGGAGACCCAGTACTTC
CASSISRRGARETQYF
>.|TRBJ2-2|.|TRBV7-8
TGTGCCAGCAGCTCCCCGAGAGGGCTGAACACCGGGGAGCTGTTTTTT
CASSSPRGLNTGELFF
>.|TRBJ1-4|.|TRBV5-1
TGCGCCAGCAGCTTGAATCCCCTCGCCGGGGAAAAACTGTTTTTT
CASSLNPLAGEKLFF
>few|TRBJ1-1|.|TRBV5-1
TGCGCCAGCAGCTTGGTAGAGACCACTGAAGCTTTCTTT
CASSLVETTEAFF
>.|TRBJ2-3|.|TRBV6-6
TGTGCCAGCAGTTACTCGAGCGCAGATACGCAGTATTTT
CASSYSSADTQYF
>few|TRBJ1-5|.|TRBV11-2
TGTGCCAGCAGCTTAGTCAGAAATCAGCCCCAGCATTTT
CASSLVRNQPQHF
>.|TRBJ1-4|.|TRBV27
TGTGCCAGCAGTTTACGCCGTAATGAAAAACTGTTTTTT
CASSLRRNEKLFF
>.|TRBJ2-3|.|TRBV9
TGTGCCAGCAGCCCCCTTCCGGGACGGGGAAAAGATACGCAGTATTTT
CASSPLPGRGKDTQYF
>.|TRBJ2-5|.|TRBV2
TGTGCCAGCAGTGACCCAGGCCAAGAGACCCAGTACTTC
CASSDPGQETQYF
>.|TRBJ2-3|TRBD2|TRBV10-3
TGTGCCATCACCCCACTAGCGGGGGGCACAGATACGCAGTATTTT
CAITPLAGGTDTQYF
>.|TRBJ1-2|TRBD1|TRBV6-1
TGTGCCAGCAGGCGGGGACAGGGGAACTATGGCTACACCTTC
CASRRGQGNYGYTF
>.|TRBJ1-5|.|TRBV28
TGTGCCAGCAGGGGAGGGGGGGCAGGACAGCCCCAGCATTTT
CASRGGGAGQPQHF
>.|TRBJ2-1|.|TRBV6-4
TGTGCCAGCAGTGACTCGGTGGAAGGCCAGGGGGAGCAGTTCTTC
CASSDSVEGQGEQFF
>.|TRBJ1-2|.|TRBV6-1
TGTGCCAGCAGTGAAGTCAGGGCGGCCTATGGCTACACCTTC
CASSEVRAAYGYTF
>.|TRBJ2-5|.|TRBV27
TGTGCCAGCAGCTCTACCTACCCCCAAGAGACCCAGTACTTC
CASSSTYPQETQYF
>.|TRBJ2-2|.|TRBV28
TGTGCCAGCAGTTTACAGGACACCGGGGAGCTGTTTTTT
CASSLQDTGELFF
>.|TRBJ2-1|.|TRBV28
TGTGCCAGCAGTTTATTTGGACTCAACAATGAGCAGTTCTTC
CASSLFGLNNEQFF
>.|TRBJ1-5|.|TRBV7-6
TGTGCCAGCAGCTTAGGGGGGGCTAGCAATCAGCCCCAGCATTTT
CASSLGGASNQPQHF
>.|TRBJ1-3|.|TRBV19
TGTGCCAGTAGTCCTAGAGGGGGTCCCCGTCCTGGAAACACCATATATTTT
CASSPRGGPRPGNTIYF
>.|TRBJ1-3|.|TRBV27
TGTGCCAGCAGTTTAACGACAGGCGGGGGAGGAAACACCATATATTTT
CASSLTTGGGGNTIYF
>.|TRBJ2-7|TRBD1|TRBV10-3
TGTGCCATCAGTGAGTCCAGGACAGGGAACGAGCAGTACTTC
CAISESRTGNEQYF
>.|TRBJ2-1|.|TRBV19
TGTGCCAGTAGTGCGGATCGTAGCTCCTACAATGAGCAGTTCTTC
CASSADRSSYNEQFF
>.|TRBJ2-3|TRBD1|TRBV7-9
TGTGCCAGCAAACCGGGTGGGGGACAGGGCGCAGATACGCAGTATTTT
CASKPGGGQGADTQYF
>.|TRBJ2-2|TRBD2|TRBV13
TGTGCCAGCAGCTTAGTTCCGGGGGGGCGTGGCACCGGGGAGCTGTTTTTT
CASSLVPGGRGTGELFF
>.|TRBJ2-7|TRBD1|TRBV18
TGTGCCAGCTCACCACAACAGGGGGCGTTCTACGAGCAGTACTTC
CASSPQQGAFYEQYF
>medium-sized|TRBJ1-6|.|TRBV6-4
TGTGCCAGCAGTGTCGGACCTGGGGATAATTCACCCCTCCACTTT
CASSVGPGDNSPLHF
>.|TRBJ1-2|TRBD1|TRBV6-5
TGTGCCAGCAGTTACCTCACAGGGGGCGAGGATGGCTACACCTTC
CASSYLTGGEDGYTF
>.|TRBJ2-3|TRBD2|TRBV7-3
TGTGCCAGCGGTAGCGGGGGCCCGGCGGGTACGCAGTATTTT
CASGSGGPAGTQYF
>.|TRBJ1-6|.|TRBV5-1
TGCGCCAGCAGAGCAGGGGAGAGCTCCTATAATTCACCCCTCCACTTT
CASRAGESSYNSPLHF
>few|TRBJ1-1|.|TRBV9
TGTGCCAGCAGCCGCGACTGGAACACTGAAGCTTTCTTT
CASSRDWNTEAFF
>.|TRBJ2-5|TRBD2|TRBV18
TGTGCCAGCTCACCCAGCGGGGGGCCCCAAGAGACCCAGTACTTC
CASSPSGGPQETQYF
>.|TRBJ2-7|TRBD1|TRBV7-6
TGTGCCAGCAGCTTAATGCCGGGACAGGGCTACGAGCAGTACTTC
CASSLMPGQGYEQYF
>.|TRBJ2-5|.|TRBV27
TGTGCCAGCAGAATCCAGGGGACTCTCCAAGAGACCCAGTACTTC
CASRIQGTLQETQYF
>few|TRBJ2-1|TRBD2|TRBV13
TGTGCCAGCAGCTTTGCCCGAGCGGGGCCCTTCTTC
CASSFARAGPFF
>few|TRBJ1-5|.|TRBV5-1
TGCGCCAGCAGCTTGGGGGGGGCCAATCAGCCCCAGCATTTT
CASSLGGANQPQHF
>.|TRBJ2-3|TRBD1|TRBV7-2
TGTGCCAGCAGCTTCGACAGGGGGCCGACAGATACGCAGTATTTT
CASSFDRGPTDTQYF
>.|TRBJ1-1|.|TRBV4-1
TGCGCCAGCAGCCAAGTCCTCGGGGGGACGAACACTGAAGCTTTCTTT
CASSQVLGGTNTEAFF
>few|TRBJ2-2|.|TRBV27
TGTGCCAGCAGTCGTCAGGGGGGCGCGAACACCGGGGAGCTGTTTTTT
CASSRQGGANTGELFF
>once|TRBJ1-6|TRBD1|TRBV6-5
TGTGCCAGCACCAGGAGTGTGACAGGGGTTTTACCCCTCCACTTT
CASTRSVTGVLPLHF